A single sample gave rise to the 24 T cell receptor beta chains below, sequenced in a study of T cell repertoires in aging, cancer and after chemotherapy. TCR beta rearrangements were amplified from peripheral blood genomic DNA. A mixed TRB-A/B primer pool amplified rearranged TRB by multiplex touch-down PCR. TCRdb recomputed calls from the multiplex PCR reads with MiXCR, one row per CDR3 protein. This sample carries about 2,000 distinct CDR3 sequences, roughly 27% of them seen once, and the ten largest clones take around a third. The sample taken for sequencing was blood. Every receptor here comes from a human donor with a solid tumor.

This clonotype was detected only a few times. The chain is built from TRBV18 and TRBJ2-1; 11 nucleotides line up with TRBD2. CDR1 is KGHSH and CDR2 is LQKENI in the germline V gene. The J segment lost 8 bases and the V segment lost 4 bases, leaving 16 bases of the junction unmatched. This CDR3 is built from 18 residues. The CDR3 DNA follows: TGTGCCAGCTCACAGGCATCCGAACTTAGCGGGAGGGTTTATGAGCAGTTCTTC. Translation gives CASSQASELSGRVYEQFF.

The CDR3 DNA follows: TGTGCTAGTGGTTTGGTAGGTGGGAAAGCTTTCTTT. Amino acid sequence: CASGLVGGKAFF. The chain combines TRBV12-5 with TRBJ1-1; D uncertain. The CDR3 runs 12 residues. Germline loops: CDR1 LGHNT, CDR2 FRNRAP. The V gene lost 0 bases and the J gene lost 9 bases, with 8 bases spanning the gap.

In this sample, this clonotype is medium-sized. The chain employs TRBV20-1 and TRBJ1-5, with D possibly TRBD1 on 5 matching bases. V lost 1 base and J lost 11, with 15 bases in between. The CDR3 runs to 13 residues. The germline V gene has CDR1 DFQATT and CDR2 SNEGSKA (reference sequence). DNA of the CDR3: TGCAGTGCTAGAGGGGGGGGGGAAATGTCCCAGCATTTT. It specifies CSARGGGEMSQHF.

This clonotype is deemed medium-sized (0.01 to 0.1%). CDR3 coding DNA: TGCAGTGCTACCCCCGCAGGGGCCGGGTATGGCTACACCTTC. Translating gives CSATPAGAGYGYTF. The chain employs TRBV20-1 and TRBJ1-2; D possibly corresponds to TRBD1 (6 bases). CDR3 length: 14 amino acids. Germline V gene lookup returns CDR1 DFQATT and CDR2 SNEGSKA (reference sequence). The V end lost 4 bases, the J end lost 5 bases, and 17 bases lay between the germline ends.

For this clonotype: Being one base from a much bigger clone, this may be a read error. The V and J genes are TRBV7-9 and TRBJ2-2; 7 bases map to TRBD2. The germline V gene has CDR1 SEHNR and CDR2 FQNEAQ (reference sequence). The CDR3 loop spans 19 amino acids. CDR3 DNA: TGTGCCAGCAGCGAAAGGGAGTCAGCGGGACTCCCCCTAACCGGGGGGCTGTTTTTT. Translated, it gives CASSERESAGLPLTGGLFF. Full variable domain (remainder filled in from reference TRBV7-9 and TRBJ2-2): DTGVSQNPRHKITKRGQNVTFRCDPISEHNRLYWYRQTLGQGPEFLTYFQNEAQLEKSRLLSDRFSAERPKGSFSTLEIQRTEQGDSAMYLCASSERESAGLPLTGGLFFGEGSRLTVL.

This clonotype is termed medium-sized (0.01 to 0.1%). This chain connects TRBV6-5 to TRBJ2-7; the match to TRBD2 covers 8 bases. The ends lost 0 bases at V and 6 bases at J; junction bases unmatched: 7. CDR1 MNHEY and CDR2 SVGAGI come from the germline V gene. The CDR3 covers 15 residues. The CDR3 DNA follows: TGTGCCAGCAGTTACTCCGCGGGAGGACGGGGCGAGCAGTACTTC. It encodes CASSYSAGGRGEQYF.

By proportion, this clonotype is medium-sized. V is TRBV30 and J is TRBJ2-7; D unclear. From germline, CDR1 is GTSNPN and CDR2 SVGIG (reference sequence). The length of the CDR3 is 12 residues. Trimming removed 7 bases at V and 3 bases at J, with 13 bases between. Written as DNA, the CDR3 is TGTGCCTACGGGCAGATGGACTACGAGCAGTACTTC. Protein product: CAYGQMDYEQYF.

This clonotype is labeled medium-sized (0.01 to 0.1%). The CDR3 loop is CASSLRLAAGNEQFF. CDR3 nucleotide sequence: TGTGCCAGCAGCTTGAGACTAGCGGCGGGCAATGAGCAGTTCTTC. The gene calls are TRBV5-6 and TRBJ2-1; 9 bases are a match to TRBD2. CDR1 and CDR2 from the germline V gene are SGHDT and YYEEEE. The junction had 5 bases not matched to a gene; V was cut back by 1 base and J by 6 bases. The CDR3 sequence is 15 residues long.

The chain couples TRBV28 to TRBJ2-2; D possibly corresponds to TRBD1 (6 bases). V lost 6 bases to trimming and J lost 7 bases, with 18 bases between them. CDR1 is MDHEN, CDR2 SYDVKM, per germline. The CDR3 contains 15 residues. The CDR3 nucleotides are TGTGCCAGCAGATCCGGGACACTAACGGGCGGGGAGCTGTTTTTT. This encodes CASRSGTLTGGELFF.

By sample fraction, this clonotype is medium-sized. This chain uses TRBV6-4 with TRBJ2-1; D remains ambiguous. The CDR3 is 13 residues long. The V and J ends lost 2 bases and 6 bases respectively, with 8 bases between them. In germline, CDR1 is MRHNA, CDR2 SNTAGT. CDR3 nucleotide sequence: TGTGCCAGCAGTGACGGTGCCTCCAATGAGCAGTTCTTC. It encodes CASSDGASNEQFF.

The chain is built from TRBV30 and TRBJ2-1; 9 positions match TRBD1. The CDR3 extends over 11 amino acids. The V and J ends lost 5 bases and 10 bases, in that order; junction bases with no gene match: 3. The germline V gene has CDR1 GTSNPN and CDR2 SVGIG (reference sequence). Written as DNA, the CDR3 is TGTGCCTGGGGGGACAGGGACGAGCAGTTCTTC. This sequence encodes CAWGDRDEQFF. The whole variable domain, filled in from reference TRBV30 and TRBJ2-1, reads SQTIHQWPATLVQPVGSPLSLECTVEGTSNPNLYWYRQAAGRGLQLLFYSVGIGQISSEVPQNLSASRPQDRQFILSSKKLLLSDSGFYLCAWGDRDEQFFGPGTRLTVL.

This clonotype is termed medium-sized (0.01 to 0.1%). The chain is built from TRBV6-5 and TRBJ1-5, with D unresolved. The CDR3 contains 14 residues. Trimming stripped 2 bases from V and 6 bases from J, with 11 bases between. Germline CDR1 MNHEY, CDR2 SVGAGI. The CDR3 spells CASSYEEGVQPQHF. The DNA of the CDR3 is TGTGCCAGCAGTTACGAGGAGGGTGTTCAGCCCCAGCATTTT.

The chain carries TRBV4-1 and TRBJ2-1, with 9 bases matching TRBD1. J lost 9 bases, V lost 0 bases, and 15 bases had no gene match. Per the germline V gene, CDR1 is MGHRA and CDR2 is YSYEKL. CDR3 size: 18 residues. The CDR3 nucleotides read TGCGCCAGCAGCCAAGAATCGTCCGGGACAGGGAGTTTTCGTGAGCAGTTCTTC. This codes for CASSQESSGTGSFREQFF.

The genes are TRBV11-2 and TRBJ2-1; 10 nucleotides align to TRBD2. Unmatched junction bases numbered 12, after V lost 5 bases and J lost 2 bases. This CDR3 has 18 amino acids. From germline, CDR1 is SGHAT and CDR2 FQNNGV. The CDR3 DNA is TGTGCCAGCAGCCCTCTAGCGGGAGCGGGGAGCACCTACAATGAGCAGTTCTTC. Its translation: CASSPLAGAGSTYNEQFF.

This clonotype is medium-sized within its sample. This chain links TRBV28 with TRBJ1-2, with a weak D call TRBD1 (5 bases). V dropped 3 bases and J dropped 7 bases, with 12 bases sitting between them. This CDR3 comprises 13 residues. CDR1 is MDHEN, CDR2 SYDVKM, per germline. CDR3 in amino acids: CASSFQDSPGYTF. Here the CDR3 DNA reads TGTGCCAGCAGTTTCCAAGACAGTCCTGGCTACACCTTC.

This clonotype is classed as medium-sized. The CDR3 reads CASSHTPDPNNEQFF. DNA of the CDR3: TGCGCCAGCAGCCACACCCCGGACCCAAACAATGAGCAGTTCTTC. V is TRBV4-3 and J is TRBJ2-1; D is unresolved. The CDR3 length is 15 residues. CDR1 and CDR2 from the germline V gene are LGHNA and YSLEER. Trimming cost V 3 bases and J 5 bases, with 14 bases left between them.

The CDR3 here is CASTNTGELFF. In nucleotides, the CDR3 is TGTGCCAGCACGAACACCGGGGAGCTGTTTTTT. The V call is TRBV25-1, the J call TRBJ2-2; no firm D call. Germline assignment: CDR1 MGHDK and CDR2 SYGVNS. The CDR3 spans 11 residues. V lost 7 bases and J lost 0, with 0 bases in between.

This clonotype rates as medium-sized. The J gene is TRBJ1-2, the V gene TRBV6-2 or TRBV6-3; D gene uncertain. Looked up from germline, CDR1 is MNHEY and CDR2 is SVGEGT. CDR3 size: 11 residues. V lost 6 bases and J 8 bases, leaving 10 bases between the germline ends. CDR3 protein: CASSGRSGYTF. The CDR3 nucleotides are TGTGCCAGCAGCGGCAGGAGCGGCTACACCTTC.

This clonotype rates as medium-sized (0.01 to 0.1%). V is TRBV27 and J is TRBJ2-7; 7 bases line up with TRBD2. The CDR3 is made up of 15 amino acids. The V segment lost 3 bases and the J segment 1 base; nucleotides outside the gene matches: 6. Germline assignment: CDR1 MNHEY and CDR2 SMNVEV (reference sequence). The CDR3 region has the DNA TGTGCCAGCAGTTTTTTGGCTAGCGGATCCTACGAGCAGTACTTC. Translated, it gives CASSFLASGSYEQYF.

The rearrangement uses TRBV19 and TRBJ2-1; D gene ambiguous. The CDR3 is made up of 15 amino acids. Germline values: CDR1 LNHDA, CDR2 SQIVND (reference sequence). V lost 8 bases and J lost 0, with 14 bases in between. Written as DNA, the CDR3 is TGTGCCAGTCAGACGACCCACAGCTCCTACAATGAGCAGTTCTTC. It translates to CASQTTHSSYNEQFF.

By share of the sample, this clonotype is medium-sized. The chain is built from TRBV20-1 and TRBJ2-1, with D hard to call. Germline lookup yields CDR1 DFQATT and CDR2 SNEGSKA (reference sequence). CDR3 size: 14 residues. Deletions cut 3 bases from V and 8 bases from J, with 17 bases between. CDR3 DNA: TGCAGTGCTAGCGACGAGGTCTTGAGAGATGAGCAGTTCTTC. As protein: CSASDEVLRDEQFF.

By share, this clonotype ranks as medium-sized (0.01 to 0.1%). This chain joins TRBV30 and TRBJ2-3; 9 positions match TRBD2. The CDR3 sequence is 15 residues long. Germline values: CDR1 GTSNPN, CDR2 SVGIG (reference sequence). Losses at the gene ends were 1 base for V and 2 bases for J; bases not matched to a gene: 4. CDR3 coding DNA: TGTGCCTGGAGTGAACTAGCGGGCCTCACAGATACGCAGTATTTT. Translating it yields CAWSELAGLTDTQYF.

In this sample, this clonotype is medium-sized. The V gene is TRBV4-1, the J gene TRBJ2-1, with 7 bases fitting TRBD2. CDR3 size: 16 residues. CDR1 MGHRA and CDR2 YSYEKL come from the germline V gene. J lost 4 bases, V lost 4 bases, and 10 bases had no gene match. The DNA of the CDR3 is TGCGCCAGCAGCCGAGGTGAAGCGGGAACGTACAATGAGCAGTTCTTC. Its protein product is CASSRGEAGTYNEQFF.

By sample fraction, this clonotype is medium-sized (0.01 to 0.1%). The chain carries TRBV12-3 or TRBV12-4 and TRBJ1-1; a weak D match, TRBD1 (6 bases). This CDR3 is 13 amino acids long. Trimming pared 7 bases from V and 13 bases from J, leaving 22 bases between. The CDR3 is CASTAPREEGVFF. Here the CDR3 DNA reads TGTGCCAGCACCGCCCCGAGGGAAGAGGGGGTTTTCTTT.